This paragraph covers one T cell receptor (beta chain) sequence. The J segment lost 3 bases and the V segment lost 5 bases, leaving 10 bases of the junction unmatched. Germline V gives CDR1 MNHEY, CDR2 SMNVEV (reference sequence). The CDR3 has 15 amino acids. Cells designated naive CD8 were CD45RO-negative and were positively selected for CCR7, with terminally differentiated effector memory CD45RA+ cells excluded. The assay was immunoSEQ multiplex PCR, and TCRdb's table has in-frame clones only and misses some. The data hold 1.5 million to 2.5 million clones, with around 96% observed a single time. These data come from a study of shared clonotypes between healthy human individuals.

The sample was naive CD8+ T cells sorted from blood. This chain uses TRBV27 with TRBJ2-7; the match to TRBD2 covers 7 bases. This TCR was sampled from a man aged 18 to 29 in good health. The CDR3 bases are TGTGCCAGCAGTCCGCGGGAGAGGGTGCGCTACGAGCAGTACTTC. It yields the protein CASSPRERVRYEQYF.